The 13 T cell receptor beta chains listed next were all sequenced from one sample in a study of persistence of HIV-infected CD4 T cells. An overlapping HIV-1 Gag peptide pool stimulated these cells at 1 ug/peptide/mL. CD40L-negative CD69-negative CD45RO-high memory CD4+ T cells were sorted as populations depleted of antigen-responding cells. The antigens of these receptors remain unknown. The immunoSEQ assay was version 4, run in survey mode. Profiling relied on immunoSEQ multiplex PCR, and the TCRdb table lists in-frame clones only, not all of them. The sample carries about 64,000 clones, 65% to 75% recorded once. Source: CD4+ T cells sorted from PBMCs after approximately 19-hour stimulation, taken from a patient who received antiretroviral therapy. The source of these receptors is an adult man with HIV who was CMV-seropositive.

The CDR3 coding sequence is TGTGCCAGCAGCTTATCGGGCAGGTTATCCCGGGGGAATGAGCAGTTCTTC. It specifies CASSLSGRLSRGNEQFF. This rearrangement joins TRBV7-3 to TRBJ2-1; D is perhaps TRBD2 (6 bases). Germline CDR1 and CDR2: SGHTA and FQGTGA. The CDR3 is 17 amino acids. Trimming stripped 2 bases from V and 7 bases from J, with 21 bases between. The entire variable domain, with the rest obtained from reference TRBV7-3 and TRBJ2-1, is as follows: GAGVSQTPSNKVTEKGKYVELRCDPISGHTALYWYRQSLGQGPEFLIYFQGTGAADDSGLPNDRFFAVRPEGSVSTLKIQRTERGDSAVYLCASSLSGRLSRGNEQFFGPGTRLTVL.

This clone appeared a single time. The chain joins TRBV10-2 to TRBJ2-3, with TRBD2 matching 9 bases. CDR3 size: 14 residues. With V trimmed by 4 bases and J by 5 bases, 4 bases remained unmatched. Looked up from germline, CDR1 is WSHSY and CDR2 is SAAADI. CDR3 protein: CASSGAGGIDTQYF. In DNA, the CDR3 is TGCGCCAGCAGTGGAGCGGGGGGAATAGATACGCAGTATTTT.

J is TRBJ1-5 and V is TRBV6-2 or TRBV6-3; tentative D call: TRBD1 (5 bases). The CDR3 sequence is 15 residues long. V lost 4 bases and J lost 0, with 10 bases in between. The V gene's germline CDR1 is MNHEY and CDR2 SVGEGT. Here the CDR3 DNA reads TGTGCCAGCAGTTTACAGGCTCATAGCAATCAGCCCCAGCATTTT. It translates to CASSLQAHSNQPQHF.

The genes are TRBV6-6 and TRBJ2-7, with TRBD2 matching over 7 bases. CDR1 is MNHNY and CDR2 is SVGAGI in the germline V gene (reference sequence). The V gene end was trimmed by 7 bases and the J gene end by 7 bases; junction bases not matched to a gene: 7. The CDR3 has 12 residues. In DNA, the CDR3 is TGTGCCAGCACCCACGGGGAGGGGGAGCAGTACTTC. This translates into CASTHGEGEQYF.

The gene calls are TRBV18 and TRBJ2-3; D may be TRBD2 (5 bases). V lost 6 bases and J 5 bases, leaving 9 bases between the germline ends. The CDR3 extends over 12 amino acids. The germline CDR1 and CDR2 sequences are KGHSH and LQKENI. This chain's CDR3 is CASSPRGDTQYF. The CDR3 DNA sequence: TGTGCCAGCTCCCCCCGGGGAGATACGCAGTATTTT.

The CDR3 DNA sequence: TGTGCCAGCAGCCACCGGACCGGTGGGGCAGAAGCTTTCTTT. Its translation is CASSHRTGGAEAFF. The V call is TRBV3-1 (or the pseudogene TRBV3-2), the J call TRBJ1-1; a weak D match, TRBD1 (5 bases). Trimming stripped 3 bases from V and 8 bases from J, with 16 bases between. The length of the CDR3 is 14 residues. Germline V gene lookup returns CDR1 LGHDT and CDR2 YNNKEL (reference sequence).

The J gene is TRBJ2-3, the V gene TRBV19; D gene ambiguous. Trimming stripped 6 bases from V and 3 bases from J, with 19 bases between. There are 16 residues in the CDR3. CDR1 is LNHDA and CDR2 is SQIVND in the germline V gene (reference sequence). This CDR3 is CASSTLGARWTDTQYF. DNA of the CDR3: TGTGCCAGTAGCACCTTGGGTGCAAGGTGGACAGATACGCAGTATTTT. The variable domain in full, completed from reference TRBV19 and TRBJ2-3, reads DGGITQSPKYLFRKEGQNVTLSCEQNLNHDAMYWYRQDPGQGLRLIYYSQIVNDFQKGDIAEGYSVSREKKESFPLTVTSAQKNPTAFYLCASSTLGARWTDTQYFGPGTRLTVL.

The chain combines TRBV7-3 with TRBJ2-3, with 10 nucleotides matching TRBD1. CDR3 length: 15 residues. The trim removed 5 bases at V and 2 bases at J, leaving 4 bases unmatched. Germline CDR1 SGHTA, CDR2 FQGTGA. Written as DNA, the CDR3 is TGTGCCAGCAGCCCGGGACAGGGGCACACAGATACGCAGTATTTT. Translating it yields CASSPGQGHTDTQYF.

The chain joins TRBV3-1 (or the pseudogene TRBV3-2) to TRBJ2-1, with 15 bases aligning to TRBD2. The CDR3 length is 17 residues. Germline CDR1 LGHDT, CDR2 YNNKEL (reference sequence). The V and J ends lost 5 bases and 5 bases, in that order; junction bases with no gene match: 7. Written as DNA, the CDR3 is TGTGCCAGCAGCTTGCGGACTAGCGGGGGGGCGAACAATGAGCAGTTCTTC. As protein: CASSLRTSGGANNEQFF.

The gene calls are TRBV14 and TRBJ2-2; D gene uncertain. The CDR3 sequence is 12 residues long. Germline-derived CDR1 and CDR2 are SGHDN and FVKESK. Trimming pared 5 bases from V and 1 base from J, leaving 2 bases between. The DNA of the CDR3 is TGTGCCAGCAGCGAGAACACCGGGGAGCTGTTTTTT. It yields the protein CASSENTGELFF.

This chain connects TRBV6-5 to TRBJ1-5; 7 nucleotides match TRBD1. Unmatched junction bases numbered 2, after V lost 6 bases and J lost 0 bases. There are 14 residues in the CDR3. From germline, CDR1 is MNHEY and CDR2 SVGAGI. CDR3 amino acids: CASRDRNSNQPQHF. The DNA of the CDR3 is TGTGCCAGCAGGGACAGGAATAGCAATCAGCCCCAGCATTTT.

The rearrangement joins TRBV7-2 to TRBJ1-1; perhaps TRBD1 as D (5 bases). The CDR3 is 15 residues long. CDR1 is SGHTA and CDR2 is FQGNSA in the germline V gene. V was pared by 1 base and J by 6 bases, with 15 bases between. The CDR3 loop reads CASSLVGALGAEAFF. The CDR3 DNA follows: TGTGCCAGCAGCTTAGTTGGGGCCCTGGGGGCTGAAGCTTTCTTT.

This clone came up once. The chain employs TRBV11-2 and TRBJ2-4; 14 nucleotides align to TRBD2. V was clipped by 2 bases and J by 3 bases; unmatched bases: 9. CDR3 length equals 19 residues. The V gene's germline CDR1 is SGHAT and CDR2 FQNNGV. The DNA for the CDR3 is TGTGCCAGCAGCTTACGACTAGCGGGGGGGAGGGTTGGCAAAAACATTCAGTACTTC. Its translation is CASSLRLAGGRVGKNIQYF.